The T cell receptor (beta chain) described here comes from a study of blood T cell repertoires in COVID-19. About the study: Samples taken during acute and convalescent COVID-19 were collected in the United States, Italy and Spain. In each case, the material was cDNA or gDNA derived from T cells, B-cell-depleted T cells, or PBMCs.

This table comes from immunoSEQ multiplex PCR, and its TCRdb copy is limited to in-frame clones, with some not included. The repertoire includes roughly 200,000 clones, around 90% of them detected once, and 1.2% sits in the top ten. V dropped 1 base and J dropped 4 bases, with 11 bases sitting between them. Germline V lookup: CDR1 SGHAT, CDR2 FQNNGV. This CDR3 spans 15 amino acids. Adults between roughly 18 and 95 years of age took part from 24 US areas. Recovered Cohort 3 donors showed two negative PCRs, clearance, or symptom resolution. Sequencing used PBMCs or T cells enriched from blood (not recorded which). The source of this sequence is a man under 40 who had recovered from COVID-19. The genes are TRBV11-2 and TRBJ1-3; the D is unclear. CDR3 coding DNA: TGTGCCAGCAGCTTAGGCTCACAAATGGGAAACACCATATATTTT. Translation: CASSLGSQMGNTIYF.